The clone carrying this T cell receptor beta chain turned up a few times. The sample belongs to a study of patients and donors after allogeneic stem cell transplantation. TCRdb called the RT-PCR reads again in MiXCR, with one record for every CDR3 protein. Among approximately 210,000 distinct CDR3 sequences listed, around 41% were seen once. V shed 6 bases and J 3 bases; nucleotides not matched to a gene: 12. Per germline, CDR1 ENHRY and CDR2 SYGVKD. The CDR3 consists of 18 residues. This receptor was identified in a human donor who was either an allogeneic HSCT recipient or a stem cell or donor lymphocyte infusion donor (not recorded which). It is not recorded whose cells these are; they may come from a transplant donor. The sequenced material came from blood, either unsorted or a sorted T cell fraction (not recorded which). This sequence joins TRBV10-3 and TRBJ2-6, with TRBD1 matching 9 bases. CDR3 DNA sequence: TGTGCCATCAGAGCGGGACAGGGTAATGCCCTTGGGGCCAACGTCCTGACTTTC. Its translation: CAIRAGQGNALGANVLTF.